This note documents a single T cell receptor beta chain sequence. This clonotype was recorded at least ten times. Its antigen is not yet known. One base away there is no much larger clone; base qualities are not given. The germline V gene supplies CDR1 MNHEY and CDR2 SVGEGT. The CDR3 runs 13 residues from the cysteine to the phenylalanine. Only the CDR3 DNA stays, 39 bases, in frame from base 1. Trimming takes 6 bases from V and 4 bases from J, and the germline ends sit 11 bases apart. Amplification of TCR beta CDR3 regions was carried out from RNA transcripts. The first round of RT-PCR for the TCR CDR3 was performed with the HTBI primer set and the Qiagen OneStep RT-PCR kit. A second multiplex PCR round built the libraries, followed by size selection and purification. Libraries were sequenced paired-end with 100 bp reads on an Illumina HiSeq2000. As for the authors' bioinformatics: Raw data were processed with SOAPnuke, discarding reads with adapters, uncalled bases, mean Phred below 15, or no exact constant-primer or identifier match. COPE v1.2.5 was used to merge high-quality paired reads, and clonotypes were defined as unique nucleotide sequences. MiTCR v1.1 was used to align clonotypes to the IMGT TRBV, TRBD and TRBJ reference segments. The analysis included only V-J combinations with a frequency above 0.0001, which together covered 99.2% of the repertoires. The TCS score was defined as the ratio of F50 (clonal expansion) to E x V (chaos), calculated using BLOSUM62-based TCRdist between CDR3 peptides within each V-J. Welch's t-statistics and random forest reduced some 510 V-J features to 13, which were used in a naive Bayes classifier (R e1071). The public reads were reprocessed in TCRdb via fastp at Q25 and MiXCR, keeping in-frame beta chains. Every CDR3 protein is listed once, alongside the most common genes and DNA of its rows. For this entry, the V and J calls and clone size follow TCRdb and not the study's own pipeline. In this sample the table shows approximately 490,000 distinct CDR3 sequences, about 20% of which occur a single time. The ten largest clonotypes hold 45% to 50% of the sample.

This sample is drawn from a study of T cells in Graves' hyperthyroidism and ophthalmopathy (dated by TCRdb to the late 2010s). For the wider study: Peripheral blood was sampled at the time of initial diagnosis, prior to any treatment. TCR V-J signatures able to tell the groups apart were searched for in a discovery cohort of some 100 patients, of whom around 43 had Graves' ophthalmopathy and 57 had stable Graves' hyperthyroidism. The 100 or so discovery patients were divided at random into training and test sets in a 7:3 ratio. After sampling, hyperthyroidism patients received methimazole starting at 30 mg daily, and ophthalmopathy patients received high-dose intravenous methylprednisolone. According to the paper, TCR Vbeta CDR3 sequencing was carried out on about 140 peripheral blood samples, which came from fewer than 50 ophthalmopathy, approximately 72 hyperthyroidism and about 17 progressor patients. Prospective prediction of ophthalmopathy was tested in an independent validation cohort of approximately 18 hyperthyroidism patients and 15 to 17 patients who later progressed to ophthalmopathy. Thyroid tissue and blood T-cell repertoires from roughly six Graves' hyperthyroidism patients were also compared in the study. What the work shows at the level of the full study, not this receptor alone: Most expanded thyroid clonotypes (frequency above 0.001) were also detected in blood, a finding suggesting that blood repertoires may reflect thyroid immune responses. In validation, the model predicted progression to ophthalmopathy a median of roughly 6.5 months before onset, with over 60% sensitivity and just under 75% specificity. A 13 V-J signature model separated ophthalmopathy from stable hyperthyroidism, with about 88% sensitivity and 81.08% specificity in cross-validation and 80%/75% in testing. Sample size was not statistically predetermined, and investigators were not blinded to group allocation.

Moderately to severely active disease, a Clinical Activity Score of at least 3, a NOSPECS grade of at least 4, and a duration under 3 months were present in ophthalmopathy patients. Exclusion was applied to patients with uncontrolled infections, other autoimmune diseases, pregnancy or lactation. Diagnoses were based on clinical symptoms, serum thyroxine and TRAb, thyroid ultrasound and orbital computed tomography. PBMCs were separated from roughly 10 ml of fresh peripheral blood using Ficoll-Paque density gradient centrifugation. Total RNA was extracted using Trizol reagent, and RNA quality was assessed on an Agilent 2100 Bioanalyzer.

This receptor was identified in a woman aged 70-85 years with Graves' ophthalmopathy. The sample comprised blood. The chain employs TRBV6-2 or TRBV6-3 and TRBJ2-3; the D segment could be TRBD2, given 5 matching bases. The CDR3 amino acid sequence is: CASSPERADTQYF. The DNA sequence reads TGTGCCAGCAGCCCCGAGAGGGCAGATACGCAGTATTTT.